This record concerns one TCR beta chain sequence. Seattle researchers signed up patients amid active infection and tracked them longitudinally. Per the authors' pipeline: By means of reference gene primer amplification, nucleated cell counts were estimated. Repertoires were generated with immunoSEQ multiplex PCR, while TCRdb's copy carries only in-frame clones and drops some. V, J and clone size are those of that table, while D and trimming were read from the DNA. This table has about 180,000 clones, 80% to 90% appearing once. These data are taken from a study of blood T cell repertoires in COVID-19. For the study at large: COVID-19 samples from acute and convalescent phases originated in the United States, Italy and Spain. T cells, B-cell-depleted T cells, or PBMCs provided the cDNA or gDNA that served as material.

The CDR3 runs to 16 residues. Germline V gene sequence: CDR1 SGHTA, CDR2 FQGTGA. V shed 4 bases, J shed 3 bases, and the junction held 4 bases outside the gene matches. This TCR derives from a woman aged 80 or over with COVID-19, enrolled during active disease. The sequenced material came from peripheral blood. The chain joins TRBV7-3 to TRBJ2-3; 13 bases fit TRBD2. Written as DNA, the CDR3 is TGTGCCAGCAGCTACGGACTAGCGGGGGAGACAGATACGCAGTATTTT. This translates into CASSYGLAGETDTQYF. The full variable domain, completed using reference TRBV7-3 and TRBJ2-3, is GAGVSQTPSNKVTEKGKYVELRCDPISGHTALYWYRQSLGQGPEFLIYFQGTGAADDSGLPNDRFFAVRPEGSVSTLKIQRTERGDSAVYLCASSYGLAGETDTQYFGPGTRLTVL.